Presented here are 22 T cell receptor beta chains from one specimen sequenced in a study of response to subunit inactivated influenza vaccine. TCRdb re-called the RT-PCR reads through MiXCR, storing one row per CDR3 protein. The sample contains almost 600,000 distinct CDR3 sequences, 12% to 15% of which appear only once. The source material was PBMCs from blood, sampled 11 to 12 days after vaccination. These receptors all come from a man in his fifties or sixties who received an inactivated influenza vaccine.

The CDR3 DNA reads as TGTGCCAGCAGTGGACAGGGACCCTACGAGCAGTACTTC. Amino acids: CASSGQGPYEQYF. The genes are TRBV6-1 and TRBJ2-7; TRBD1 matches at 7 bases. Trimming at V came to 4 bases and at J to 2 bases, leaving 2 bases not matched to a gene. This CDR3 is built from 13 residues. Germline CDR1 MNHNS, CDR2 SASEGT.

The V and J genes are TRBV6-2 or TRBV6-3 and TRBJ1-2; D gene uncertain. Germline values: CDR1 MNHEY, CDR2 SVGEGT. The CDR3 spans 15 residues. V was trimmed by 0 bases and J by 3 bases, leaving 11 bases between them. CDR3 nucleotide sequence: TGTGCCAGCAGTTACTCGAGTTGGGAAGACTATGGCTACACCTTC. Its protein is CASSYSSWEDYGYTF.

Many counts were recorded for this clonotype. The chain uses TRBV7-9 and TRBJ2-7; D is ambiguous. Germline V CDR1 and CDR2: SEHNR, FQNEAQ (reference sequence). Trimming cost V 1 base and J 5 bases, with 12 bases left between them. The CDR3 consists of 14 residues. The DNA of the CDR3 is TGTGCCAGCAGCTTAGGGCCAGACCGTAACGAGCAGTACTTC. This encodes CASSLGPDRNEQYF.

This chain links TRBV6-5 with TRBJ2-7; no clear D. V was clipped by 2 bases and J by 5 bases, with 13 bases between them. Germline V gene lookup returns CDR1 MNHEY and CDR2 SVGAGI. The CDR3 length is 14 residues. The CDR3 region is CASSYRTGLNEQYF. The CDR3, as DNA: TGTGCCAGCAGTTACCGGACGGGCCTGAACGAGCAGTACTTC.

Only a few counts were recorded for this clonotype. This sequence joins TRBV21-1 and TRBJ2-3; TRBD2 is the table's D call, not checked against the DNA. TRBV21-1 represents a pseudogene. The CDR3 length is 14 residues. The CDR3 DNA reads TGTGCCAGCGCCGGGACTAGCGGTACAGATACGCAGTATTTT. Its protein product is CASAGTSGTDTQYF.

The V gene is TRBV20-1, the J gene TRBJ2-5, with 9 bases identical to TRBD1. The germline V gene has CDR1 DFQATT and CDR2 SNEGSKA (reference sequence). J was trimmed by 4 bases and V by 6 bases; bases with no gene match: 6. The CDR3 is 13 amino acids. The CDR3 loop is CSAYRTGAETQYF. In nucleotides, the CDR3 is TGCAGTGCCTACCGGACAGGGGCAGAGACCCAGTACTTC.

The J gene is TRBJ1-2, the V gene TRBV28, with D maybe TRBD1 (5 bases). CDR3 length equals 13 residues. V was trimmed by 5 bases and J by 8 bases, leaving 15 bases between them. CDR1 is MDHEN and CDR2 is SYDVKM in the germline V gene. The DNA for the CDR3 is TGTGCCAGCAGTAGCCGGGGGTACGACGGCTACACCTTC. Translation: CASSSRGYDGYTF.

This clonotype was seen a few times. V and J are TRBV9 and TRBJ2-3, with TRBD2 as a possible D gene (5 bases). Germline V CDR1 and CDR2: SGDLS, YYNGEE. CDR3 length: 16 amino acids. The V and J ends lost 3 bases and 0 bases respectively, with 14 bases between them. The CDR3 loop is CASSERTASSTDTQYF. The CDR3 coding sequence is TGTGCCAGCAGCGAGCGGACCGCCTCTAGCACAGATACGCAGTATTTT.

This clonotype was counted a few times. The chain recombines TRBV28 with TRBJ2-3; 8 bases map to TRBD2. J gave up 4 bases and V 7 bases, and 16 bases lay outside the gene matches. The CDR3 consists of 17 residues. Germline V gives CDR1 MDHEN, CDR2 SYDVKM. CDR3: CASTPAGGAGDPDTQYF. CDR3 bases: TGTGCCAGCACCCCTGCGGGCGGAGCGGGAGATCCAGATACGCAGTATTTT.

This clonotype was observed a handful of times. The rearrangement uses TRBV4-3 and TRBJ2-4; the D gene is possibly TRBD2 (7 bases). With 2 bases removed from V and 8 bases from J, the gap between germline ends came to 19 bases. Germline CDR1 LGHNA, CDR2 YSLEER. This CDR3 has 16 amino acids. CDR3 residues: CASSQLVGGGLDIQYF. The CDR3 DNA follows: TGCGCCAGCAGCCAACTCGTTGGGGGGGGCCTAGACATTCAGTACTTC.

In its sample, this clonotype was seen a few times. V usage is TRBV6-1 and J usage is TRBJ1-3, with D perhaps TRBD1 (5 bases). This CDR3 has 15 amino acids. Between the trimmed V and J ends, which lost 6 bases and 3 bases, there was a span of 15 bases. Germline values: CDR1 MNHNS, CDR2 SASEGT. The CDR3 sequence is CASSSGGFLGNTIYF. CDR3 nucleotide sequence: TGTGCCAGCAGCTCGGGGGGGTTCCTTGGAAACACCATATATTTT.

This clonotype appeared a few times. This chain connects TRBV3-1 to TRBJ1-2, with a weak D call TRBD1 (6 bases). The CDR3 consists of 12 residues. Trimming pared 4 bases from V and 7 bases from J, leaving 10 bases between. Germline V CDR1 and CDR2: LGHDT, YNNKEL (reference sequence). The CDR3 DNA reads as TGTGCCAGCAGCCTGACAGGCGGTGGCTACACCTTC. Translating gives CASSLTGGGYTF.

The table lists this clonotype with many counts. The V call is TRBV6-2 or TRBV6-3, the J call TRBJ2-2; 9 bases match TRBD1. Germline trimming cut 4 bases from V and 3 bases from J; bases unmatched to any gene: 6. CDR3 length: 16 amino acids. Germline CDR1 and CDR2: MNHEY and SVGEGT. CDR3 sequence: CASSSLGQGHTGELFF. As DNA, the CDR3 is TGTGCCAGCAGTTCGTTAGGACAGGGGCACACCGGGGAGCTGTTTTTT.

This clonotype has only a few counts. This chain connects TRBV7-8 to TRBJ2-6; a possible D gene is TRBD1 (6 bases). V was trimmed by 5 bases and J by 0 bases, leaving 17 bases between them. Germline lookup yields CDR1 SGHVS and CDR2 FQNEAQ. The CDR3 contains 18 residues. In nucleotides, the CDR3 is TGTGCCAGCAGCCGCTCAGGGGCCGGTATCTCTGGGGCCAACGTCCTGACTTTC. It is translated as CASSRSGAGISGANVLTF.

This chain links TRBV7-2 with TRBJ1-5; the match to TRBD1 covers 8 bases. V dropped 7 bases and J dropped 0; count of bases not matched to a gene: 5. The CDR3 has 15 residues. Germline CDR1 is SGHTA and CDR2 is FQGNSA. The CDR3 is CASKRQGYSNQPQHF. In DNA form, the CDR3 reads TGTGCCAGCAAGAGACAGGGGTATAGCAATCAGCCCCAGCATTTT.

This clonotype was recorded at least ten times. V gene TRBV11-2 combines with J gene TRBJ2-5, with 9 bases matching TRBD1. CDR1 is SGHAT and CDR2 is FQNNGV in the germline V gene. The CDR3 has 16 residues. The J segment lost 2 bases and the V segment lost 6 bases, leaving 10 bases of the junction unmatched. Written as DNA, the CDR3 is TGTGCCAGCAGAGAAACAGGGGGCTTAGGGCAAGAGACCCAGTACTTC. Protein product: CASRETGGLGQETQYF.

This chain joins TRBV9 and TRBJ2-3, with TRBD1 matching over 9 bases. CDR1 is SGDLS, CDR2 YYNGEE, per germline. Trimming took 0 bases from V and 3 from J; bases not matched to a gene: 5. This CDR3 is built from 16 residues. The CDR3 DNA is TGTGCCAGCAGCGTAGCGGGACAGGGTCCGACAGATACGCAGTATTTT. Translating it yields CASSVAGQGPTDTQYF.

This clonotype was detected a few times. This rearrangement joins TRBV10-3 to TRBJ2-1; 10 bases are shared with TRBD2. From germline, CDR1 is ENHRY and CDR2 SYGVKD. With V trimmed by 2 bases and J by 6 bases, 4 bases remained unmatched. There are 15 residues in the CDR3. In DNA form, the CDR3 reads TGTGCCATCAGTGAGGCGGGACTAGCGATCAATGAGCAGTTCTTC. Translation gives CAISEAGLAINEQFF.

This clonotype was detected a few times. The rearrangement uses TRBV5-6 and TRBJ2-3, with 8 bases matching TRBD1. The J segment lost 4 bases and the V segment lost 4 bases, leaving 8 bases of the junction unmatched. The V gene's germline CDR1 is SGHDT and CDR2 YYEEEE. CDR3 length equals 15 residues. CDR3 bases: TGTGCCAGCAGCCACAGACAGGGGTTCGCAGATACGCAGTATTTT. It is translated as CASSHRQGFADTQYF.

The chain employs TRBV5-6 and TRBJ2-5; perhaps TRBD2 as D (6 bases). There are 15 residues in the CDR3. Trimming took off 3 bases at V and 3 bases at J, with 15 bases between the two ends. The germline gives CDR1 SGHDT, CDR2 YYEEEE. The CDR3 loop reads CASSSEGKIKETQYF. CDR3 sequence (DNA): TGTGCCAGCAGCTCGGAGGGAAAAATCAAAGAGACCCAGTACTTC.

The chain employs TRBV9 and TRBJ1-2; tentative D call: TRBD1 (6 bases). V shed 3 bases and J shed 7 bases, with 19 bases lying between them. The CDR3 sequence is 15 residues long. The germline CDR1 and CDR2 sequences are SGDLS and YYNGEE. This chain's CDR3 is CASSESIGGGSGYTF. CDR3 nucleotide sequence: TGTGCCAGCAGCGAGTCGATCGGGGGCGGCTCTGGCTACACCTTC.

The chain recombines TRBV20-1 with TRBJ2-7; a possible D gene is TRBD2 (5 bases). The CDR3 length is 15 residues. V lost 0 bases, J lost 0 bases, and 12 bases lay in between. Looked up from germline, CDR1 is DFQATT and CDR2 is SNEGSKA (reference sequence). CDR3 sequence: CSARDTGGFSYEQYF. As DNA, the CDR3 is TGCAGTGCTAGAGATACTGGCGGGTTCTCCTACGAGCAGTACTTC.